The clone carrying this T cell receptor (beta chain) has more than one count but fewer than ten. Its matching antigen is unknown. Deep TCR-beta sequencing used DNA from uncultured naive and memory CD4+ T cells. Assay: immunoSEQ multiplex PCR; the TCRdb copy retains only in-frame clones and omits some. This table holds about 59,000 clones, 70% to 90% found once. V was clipped by 2 bases and J by 4 bases; unmatched bases: 0. This CDR3 has 15 residues. Germline V gene lookup returns CDR1 MDHEN and CDR2 SYDVKM. The unexposed donors gave CD4+ T cells in about 2010-2019, prior to COVID-19. Naive and memory CD4+ T cells came from enriched cryopreserved PBMCs. The data were taken from a study of CD4 T cells in relation to SARS-CoV-2 and coronaviruses. Study-wide results and caveats: In around 63% of donors, memory CD4+ clonotypes crossrecognized SARS-CoV-2 and at least one common cold coronavirus spike.

The specimen sequenced was memory CD4+ T cells from PBMCs. The source of this sequence is a human donor in good health. The chain couples TRBV28 to TRBJ2-7, with TRBD2 matching over 15 bases. The CDR3 reads CASSLGTSGRYEQYF. The CDR3 region has the DNA TGTGCCAGCAGTTTAGGGACTAGCGGGAGGTACGAGCAGTACTTC.